This T cell receptor beta chain was profiled in a study of T cell responses to AZD1222 COVID-19 vaccine. This table comes from immunoSEQ multiplex PCR, and its TCRdb copy is limited to in-frame clones, with some not included. The sample lists 120,000 or so clones; approximately 90% were seen once. V lost 6 bases and J lost 1, with 13 bases in between. Germline lookup yields CDR1 LNHNV and CDR2 YYDKDF (reference sequence). This CDR3 is built from 16 residues. The V call is TRBV15, the J call TRBJ1-6; D not resolved. Sequences were derived from peripheral blood, sampled on day 0 of AZD1222 vaccination. The sequence derives from an adult in good health. For the CDR3, the DNA is TGTGCCACCAGAACAGTCCGTGGGTCCTATAATTCACCCCTCCACTTT. Protein sequence: CATRTVRGSYNSPLHF.